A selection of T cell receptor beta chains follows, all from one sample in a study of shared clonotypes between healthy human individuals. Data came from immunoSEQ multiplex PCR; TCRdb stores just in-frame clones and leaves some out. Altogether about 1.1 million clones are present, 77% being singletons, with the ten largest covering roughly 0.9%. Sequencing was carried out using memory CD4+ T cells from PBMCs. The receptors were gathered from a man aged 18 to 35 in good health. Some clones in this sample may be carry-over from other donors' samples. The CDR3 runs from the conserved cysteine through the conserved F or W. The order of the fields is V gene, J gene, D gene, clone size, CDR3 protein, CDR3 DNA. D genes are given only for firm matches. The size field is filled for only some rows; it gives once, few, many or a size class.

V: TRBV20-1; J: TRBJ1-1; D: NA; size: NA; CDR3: CSARRQDEAFF; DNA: TGCAGTGCTCGCCGACAGGACGAAGCTTTCTTT
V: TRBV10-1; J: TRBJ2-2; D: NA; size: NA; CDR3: CASSSLAGELFF; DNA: TGCGCCAGCAGCTCCCTAGCCGGGGAGCTGTTTTTT
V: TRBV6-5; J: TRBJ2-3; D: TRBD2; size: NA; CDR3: CASSLGLAGTDTQYF; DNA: TGTGCCAGCAGCCTGGGACTAGCGGGAACCGATACGCAGTATTTT
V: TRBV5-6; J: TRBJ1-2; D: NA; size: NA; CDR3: CASSLVGSGGYTF; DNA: TGTGCCAGCAGCTTGGTTGGTTCGGGCGGCTACACCTTC
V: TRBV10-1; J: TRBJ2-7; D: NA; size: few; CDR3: CAVLGLPCYEQYF; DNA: TGCGCCGTCCTAGGGCTCCCGTGCTACGAGCAGTACTTC
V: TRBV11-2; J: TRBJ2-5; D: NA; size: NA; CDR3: CASSLVLAKETQYF; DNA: TGTGCCAGCAGCTTAGTTCTAGCCAAAGAGACCCAGTACTTC
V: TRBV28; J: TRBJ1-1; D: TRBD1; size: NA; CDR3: CASSSNRGEAFF; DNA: TGTGCCAGCAGTTCAAACAGGGGTGAAGCTTTCTTT
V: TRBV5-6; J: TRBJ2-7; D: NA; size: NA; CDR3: CASSLVRAGEQYF; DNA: TGTGCCAGCAGCTTGGTACGGGCGGGGGAGCAGTACTTC
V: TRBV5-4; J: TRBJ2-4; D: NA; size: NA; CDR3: CASGNPAKNIQYF; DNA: TGTGCCAGCGGGAATCCGGCCAAAAACATTCAGTACTTC
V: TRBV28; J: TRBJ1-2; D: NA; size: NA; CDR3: CASSSPPDASNGYTF; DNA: TGTGCCAGCAGTTCCCCCCCCGACGCTTCAAATGGCTACACCTTC
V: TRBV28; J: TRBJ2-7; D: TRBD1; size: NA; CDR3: CASWETGAPGEQYF; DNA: TGTGCCAGCTGGGAGACAGGGGCCCCCGGCGAGCAGTACTTC
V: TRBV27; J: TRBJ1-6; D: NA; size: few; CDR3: CASSERGTIGSPLHF; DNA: TGTGCCAGCAGTGAAAGGGGCACGATCGGTTCACCCCTCCACTTT
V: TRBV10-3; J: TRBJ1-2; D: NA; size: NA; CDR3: CAITRDGYGYTF; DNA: TGTGCCATCACCCGGGACGGGTATGGCTACACCTTC
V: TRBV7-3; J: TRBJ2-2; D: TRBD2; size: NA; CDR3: CASSRGLGTGELFF; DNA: TGTGCCAGCAGCCGGGGACTAGGTACCGGGGAGCTGTTTTTT
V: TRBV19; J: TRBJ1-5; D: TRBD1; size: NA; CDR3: CASSVTGGGQPQHF; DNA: TGTGCCAGTAGTGTGACAGGGGGCGGACAGCCCCAGCATTTT
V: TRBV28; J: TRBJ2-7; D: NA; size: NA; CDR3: CASWDGSSYEQYF; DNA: TGTGCCAGTTGGGACGGGAGCTCCTACGAGCAGTACTTC
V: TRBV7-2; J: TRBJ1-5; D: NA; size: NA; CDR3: CASSLQGRTNQPQHF; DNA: TGTGCCAGCAGCTTACAGGGACGGACAAATCAGCCCCAGCATTTT
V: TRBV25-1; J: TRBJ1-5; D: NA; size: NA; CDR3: CASSGWGPQPQHF; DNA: TGTGCCAGCAGCGGCTGGGGCCCCCAGCCCCAGCATTTT